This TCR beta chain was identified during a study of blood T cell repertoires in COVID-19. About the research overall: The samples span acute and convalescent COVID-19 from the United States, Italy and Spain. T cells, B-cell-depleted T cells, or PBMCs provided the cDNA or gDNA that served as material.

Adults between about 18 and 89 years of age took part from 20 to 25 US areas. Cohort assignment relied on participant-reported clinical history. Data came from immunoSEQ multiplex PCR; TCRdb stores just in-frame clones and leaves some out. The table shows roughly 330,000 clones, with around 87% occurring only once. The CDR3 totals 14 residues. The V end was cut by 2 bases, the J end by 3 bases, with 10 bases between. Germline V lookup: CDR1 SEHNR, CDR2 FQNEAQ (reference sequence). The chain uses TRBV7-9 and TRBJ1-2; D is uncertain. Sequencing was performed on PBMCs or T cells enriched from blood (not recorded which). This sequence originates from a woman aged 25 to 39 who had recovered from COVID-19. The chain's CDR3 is CASSLFLPDYGYTF. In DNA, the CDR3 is TGTGCCAGCAGCTTATTTCTCCCGGACTATGGCTACACCTTC.